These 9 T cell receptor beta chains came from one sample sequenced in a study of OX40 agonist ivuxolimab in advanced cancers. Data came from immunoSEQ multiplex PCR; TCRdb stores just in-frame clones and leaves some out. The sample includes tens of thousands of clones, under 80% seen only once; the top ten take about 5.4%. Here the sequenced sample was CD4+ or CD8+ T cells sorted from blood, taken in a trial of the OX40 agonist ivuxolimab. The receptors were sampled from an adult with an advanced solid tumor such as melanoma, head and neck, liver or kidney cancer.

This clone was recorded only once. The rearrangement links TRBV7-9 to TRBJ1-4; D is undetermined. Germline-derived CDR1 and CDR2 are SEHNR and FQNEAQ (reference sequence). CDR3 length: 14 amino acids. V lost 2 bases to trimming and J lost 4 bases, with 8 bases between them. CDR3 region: CASSLPLINEKLFF. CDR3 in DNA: TGTGCCAGCAGCTTACCACTGATTAATGAAAAACTGTTTTTT. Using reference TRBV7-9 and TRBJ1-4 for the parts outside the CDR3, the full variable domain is DTGVSQNPRHKITKRGQNVTFRCDPISEHNRLYWYRQTLGQGPEFLTYFQNEAQLEKSRLLSDRFSAERPKGSFSTLEIQRTEQGDSAMYLCASSLPLINEKLFFGSGTQLSVL.

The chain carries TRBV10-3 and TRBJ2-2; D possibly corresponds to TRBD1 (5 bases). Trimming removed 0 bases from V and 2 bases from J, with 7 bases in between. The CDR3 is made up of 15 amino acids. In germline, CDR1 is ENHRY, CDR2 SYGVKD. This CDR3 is CAISESQGNTGELFF. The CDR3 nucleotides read TGTGCCATCAGTGAGTCCCAGGGAAACACCGGGGAGCTGTTTTTT.

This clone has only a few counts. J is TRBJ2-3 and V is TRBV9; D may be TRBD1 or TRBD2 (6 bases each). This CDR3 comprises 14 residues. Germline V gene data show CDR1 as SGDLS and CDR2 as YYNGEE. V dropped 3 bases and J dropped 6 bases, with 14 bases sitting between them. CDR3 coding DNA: TGTGCCAGCAGCGCGACAGGAGGGGTGGATACGCAGTATTTT. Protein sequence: CASSATGGVDTQYF.

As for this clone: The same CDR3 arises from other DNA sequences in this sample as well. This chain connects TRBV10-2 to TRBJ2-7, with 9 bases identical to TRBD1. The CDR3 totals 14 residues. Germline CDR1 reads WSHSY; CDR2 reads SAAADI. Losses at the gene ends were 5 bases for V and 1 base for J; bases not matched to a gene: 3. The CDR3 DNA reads TGCGCCAGCAGTACAGGGGGCCCGTCCTACGAGCAGTACTTC. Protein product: CASSTGGPSYEQYF.

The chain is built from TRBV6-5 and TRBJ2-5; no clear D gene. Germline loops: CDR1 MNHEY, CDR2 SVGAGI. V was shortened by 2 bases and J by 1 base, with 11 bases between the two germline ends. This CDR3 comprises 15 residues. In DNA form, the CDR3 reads TGTGCCAGCAGTTACGTGGGAATAGGCCAAGAGACCCAGTACTTC. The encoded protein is CASSYVGIGQETQYF.

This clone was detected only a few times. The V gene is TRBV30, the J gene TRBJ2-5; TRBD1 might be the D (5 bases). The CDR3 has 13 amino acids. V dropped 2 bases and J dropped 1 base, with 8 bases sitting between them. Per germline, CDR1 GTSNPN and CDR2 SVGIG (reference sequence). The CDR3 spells CAWSSDSQETQYF. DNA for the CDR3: TGTGCCTGGAGTTCCGACAGCCAAGAGACCCAGTACTTC.

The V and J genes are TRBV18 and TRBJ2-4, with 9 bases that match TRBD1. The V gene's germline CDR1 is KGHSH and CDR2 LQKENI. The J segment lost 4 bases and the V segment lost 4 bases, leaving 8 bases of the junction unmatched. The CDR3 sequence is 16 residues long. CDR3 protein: CASSQPGQGPKNIQYF. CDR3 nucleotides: TGTGCCAGCTCACAACCGGGACAGGGACCAAAAAACATTCAGTACTTC.

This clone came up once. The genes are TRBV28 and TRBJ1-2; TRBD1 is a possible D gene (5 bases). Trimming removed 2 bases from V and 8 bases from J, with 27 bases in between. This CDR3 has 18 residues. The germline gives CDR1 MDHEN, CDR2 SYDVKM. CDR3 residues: CASSLTGSILLPWGGYTF. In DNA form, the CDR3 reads TGTGCCAGCAGTTTAACAGGCTCGATTCTTCTACCGTGGGGAGGCTACACCTTC.

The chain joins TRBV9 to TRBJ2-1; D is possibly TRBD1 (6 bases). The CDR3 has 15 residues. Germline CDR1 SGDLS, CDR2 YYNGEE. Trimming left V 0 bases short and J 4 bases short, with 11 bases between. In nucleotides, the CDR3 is TGTGCCAGCAGCGTAGGAGGGGGTAGGTACAATGAGCAGTTCTTC. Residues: CASSVGGGRYNEQFF.